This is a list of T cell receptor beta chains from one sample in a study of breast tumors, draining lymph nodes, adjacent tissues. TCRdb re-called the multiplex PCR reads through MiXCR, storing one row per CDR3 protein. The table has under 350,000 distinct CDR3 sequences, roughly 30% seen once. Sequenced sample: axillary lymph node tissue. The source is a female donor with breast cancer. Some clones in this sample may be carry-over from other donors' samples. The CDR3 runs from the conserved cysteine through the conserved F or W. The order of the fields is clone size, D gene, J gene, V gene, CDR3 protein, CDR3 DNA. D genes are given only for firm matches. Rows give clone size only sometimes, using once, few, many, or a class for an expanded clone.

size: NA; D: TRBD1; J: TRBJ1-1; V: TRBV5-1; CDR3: CASRPGGGTEAFF; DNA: TGCGCCAGCAGGCCAGGGGGGGGCACTGAAGCTTTCTTT
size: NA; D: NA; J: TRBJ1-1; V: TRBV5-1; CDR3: CASSLAPTGREVNTEAFF; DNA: TGCGCCAGCAGCTTGGCCCCCACAGGGAGGGAGGTCAACACTGAAGCTTTCTTT
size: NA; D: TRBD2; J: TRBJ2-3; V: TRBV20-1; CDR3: CSARDSGRAGNTDTQYF; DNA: TGCAGTGCTAGAGACAGCGGGAGGGCCGGGAACACAGATACGCAGTATTTT
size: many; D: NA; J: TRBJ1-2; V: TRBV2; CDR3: CASSEDSAFYGYTF; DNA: TGTGCCAGCAGTGAGGACAGCGCCTTCTATGGCTACACCTTC
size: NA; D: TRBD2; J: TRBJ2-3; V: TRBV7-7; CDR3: CASSLDSASRREGRGTDTQYF; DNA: TGTGCTAGCAGCTTAGACAGTGCTAGTCGGCGGGAGGGCCGAGGCACAGATACGCAGTATTTT
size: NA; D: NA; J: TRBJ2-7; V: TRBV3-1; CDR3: CASSRETGITSYEQYF; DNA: TGTGCCAGCAGCCGGGAAACAGGGATAACATCCTACGAGCAGTACTTC
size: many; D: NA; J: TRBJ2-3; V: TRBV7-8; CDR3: CASSLIRDTQYF; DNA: TGTGCCAGCAGCTTAATAAGAGATACGCAGTATTTT
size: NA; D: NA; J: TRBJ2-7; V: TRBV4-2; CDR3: CASSPSGTGPPSYEQYF; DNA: TGTGCCAGCAGCCCCTCGGGAACAGGTCCTCCTTCCTACGAGCAGTACTTC
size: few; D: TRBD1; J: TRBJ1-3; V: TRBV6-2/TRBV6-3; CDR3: CASSTGTGPFSGNTIYF; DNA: TGTGCCAGCAGTACAGGGACAGGACCCTTCTCTGGAAACACCATATATTTT
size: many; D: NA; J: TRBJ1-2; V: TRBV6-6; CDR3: CASSSRDRGPNGYTF; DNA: TGTGCCAGCAGTAGCCGGGACCGGGGCCCAAATGGCTACACCTTC
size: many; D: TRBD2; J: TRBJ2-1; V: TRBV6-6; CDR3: CASYSTSGRKNEQFF; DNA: TGTGCCAGCTACTCAACTAGCGGGAGAAAAAATGAGCAGTTCTTC
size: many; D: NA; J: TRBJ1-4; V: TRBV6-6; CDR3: CASSYSAGTKNEKLFF; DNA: TGTGCCAGCAGTTACTCAGCCGGGACAAAAAATGAAAAACTGTTTTTT
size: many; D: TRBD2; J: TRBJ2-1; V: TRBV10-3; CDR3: CAISELSSGRGNEQFF; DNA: TGTGCCATCAGTGAGCTGAGTAGCGGGAGGGGAAATGAGCAGTTCTTC
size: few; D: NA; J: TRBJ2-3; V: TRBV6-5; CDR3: CASRTGQFTDTQYF; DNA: TGTGCCAGCAGAACTGGACAGTTCACAGATACGCAGTATTTT
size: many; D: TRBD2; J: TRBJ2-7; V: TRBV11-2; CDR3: CASSLEAGNYEQYF; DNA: TGTGCCAGCAGCTTAGAAGCGGGGAACTACGAGCAGTACTTC
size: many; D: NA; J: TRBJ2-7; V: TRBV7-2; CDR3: CASTAGRETYEQYF; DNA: TGTGCCAGCACCGCGGGACGCGAAACCTACGAGCAGTACTTC
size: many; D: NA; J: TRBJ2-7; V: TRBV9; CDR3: CASSRRQETYEQYF; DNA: TGTGCCAGCAGCCGGCGACAGGAGACCTACGAGCAGTACTTC
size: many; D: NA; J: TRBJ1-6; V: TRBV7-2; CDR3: CASSLGYNSPLHF; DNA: TGTGCCAGCAGCTTAGGGTATAATTCACCCCTCCACTTT
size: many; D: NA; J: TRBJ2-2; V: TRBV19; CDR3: CASSITSGVNTGELFF; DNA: TGTGCCAGTAGTATAACGTCGGGGGTTAACACCGGGGAGCTGTTTTTT
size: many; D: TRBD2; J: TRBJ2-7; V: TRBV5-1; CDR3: CASSSGLAGSSYEQYF; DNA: TGCGCCAGCAGTTCAGGACTAGCGGGAAGCTCCTACGAGCAGTACTTC
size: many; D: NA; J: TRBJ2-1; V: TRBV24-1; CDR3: CATSDLSADGYNEQFF; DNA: TGTGCCACCAGTGATTTGTCGGCCGACGGCTACAATGAGCAGTTCTTC
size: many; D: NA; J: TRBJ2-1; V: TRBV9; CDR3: CASSVVSTGPNEQFF; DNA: TGTGCCAGCAGCGTAGTTAGTACCGGCCCTAATGAGCAGTTCTTC
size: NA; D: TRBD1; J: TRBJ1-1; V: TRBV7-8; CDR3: CASSLDRYTEAFF; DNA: TGTGCCAGCAGTTTGGACAGGTACACTGAAGCTTTCTTT
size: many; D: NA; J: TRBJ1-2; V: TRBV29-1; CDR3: CSVEDPRVMDYGYTF; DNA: TGCAGCGTTGAAGACCCCAGGGTAATGGACTATGGCTACACCTTC
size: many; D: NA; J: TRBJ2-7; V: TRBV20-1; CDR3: CSAPQNGIYEQYF; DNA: TGCAGTGCTCCCCAGAACGGGATATACGAGCAGTACTTC
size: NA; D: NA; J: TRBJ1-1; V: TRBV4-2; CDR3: CASSQDIGGDTEAFF; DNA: TGTGCCAGCAGCCAAGATATTGGGGGGGACACTGAAGCTTTCTTT
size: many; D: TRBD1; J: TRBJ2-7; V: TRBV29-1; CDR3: CSVTRDRYSYEQYF; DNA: TGCAGCGTGACGAGGGACAGGTATTCCTACGAGCAGTACTTC
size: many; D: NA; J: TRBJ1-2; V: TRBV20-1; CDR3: CSALTGGASYGYTF; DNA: TGCAGTGCGCTTACAGGAGGGGCCTCCTATGGCTACACCTTC
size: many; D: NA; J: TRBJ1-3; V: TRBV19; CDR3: CASSISGAGNTIYF; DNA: TGTGCCAGTAGTATTTCAGGTGCTGGAAACACCATATATTTT
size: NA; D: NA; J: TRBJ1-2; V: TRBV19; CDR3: CASSIVGGSGQNGYTF; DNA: TGTGCCAGTAGTATAGTTGGGGGATCAGGGCAAAATGGCTACACCTTC
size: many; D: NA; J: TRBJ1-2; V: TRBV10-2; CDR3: CASSDQGTPYGYTF; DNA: TGCGCCAGCAGTGATCAGGGGACACCCTATGGCTACACCTTC
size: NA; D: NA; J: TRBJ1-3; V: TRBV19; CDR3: CASSRTSGRFSGVTIYF; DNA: TGTGCCAGTAGTCGGACTAGCGGGAGGTTCTCCGGTGTTACCATATATTTT
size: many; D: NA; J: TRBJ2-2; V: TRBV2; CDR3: CASSVFGITNTGELFF; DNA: TGTGCCAGCAGTGTTTTTGGGATTACGAACACCGGGGAGCTGTTTTTT
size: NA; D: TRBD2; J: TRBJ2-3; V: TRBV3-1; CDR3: CASSLTRLAGGRADTQYF; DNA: TGTGCCAGCAGCCTCACCAGACTAGCGGGAGGGCGCGCAGATACGCAGTATTTT
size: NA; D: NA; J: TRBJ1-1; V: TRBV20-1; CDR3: CSARLGAEQTEAFF; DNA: TGCAGTGCTAGATTGGGGGCAGAACAAACTGAAGCTTTCTTT
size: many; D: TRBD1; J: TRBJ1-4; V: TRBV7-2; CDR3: CASSFSLTGRGKLFF; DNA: TGTGCCAGCAGCTTTTCGCTGACAGGGAGGGGAAAACTGTTTTTT
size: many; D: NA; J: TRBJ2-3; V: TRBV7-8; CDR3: CASSPQTRSSDTQYF; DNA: TGTGCCAGCAGCCCCCAGACTAGGTCTTCAGATACGCAGTATTTT
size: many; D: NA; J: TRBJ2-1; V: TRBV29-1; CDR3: CSVGRGTTYNEQFF; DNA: TGCAGCGTTGGTCGCGGGACGACCTACAATGAGCAGTTCTTC
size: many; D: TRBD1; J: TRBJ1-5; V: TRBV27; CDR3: CASSFRQGHQPQHF; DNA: TGTGCCAGCAGTTTCCGACAGGGCCATCAGCCCCAGCATTTT
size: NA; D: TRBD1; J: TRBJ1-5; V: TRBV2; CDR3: CASTGDRAEHF; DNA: TGTGCCAGCACCGGCGACAGGGCCGAGCATTTT
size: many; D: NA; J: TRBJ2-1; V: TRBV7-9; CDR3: CASEAWGVNNEQFF; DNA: TGTGCCAGCGAGGCATGGGGGGTCAACAATGAGCAGTTCTTC